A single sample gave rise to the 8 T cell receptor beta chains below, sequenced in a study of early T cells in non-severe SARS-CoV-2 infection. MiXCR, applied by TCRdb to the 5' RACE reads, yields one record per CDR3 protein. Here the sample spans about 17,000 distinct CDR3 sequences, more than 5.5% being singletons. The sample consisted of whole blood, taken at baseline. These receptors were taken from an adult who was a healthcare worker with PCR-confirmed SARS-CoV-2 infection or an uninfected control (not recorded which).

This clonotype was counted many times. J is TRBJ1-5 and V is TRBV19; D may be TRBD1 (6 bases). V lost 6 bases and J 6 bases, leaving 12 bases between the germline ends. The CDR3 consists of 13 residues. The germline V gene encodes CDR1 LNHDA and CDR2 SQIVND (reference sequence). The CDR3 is CASSLQGFQPQHF. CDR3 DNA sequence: TGTGCCAGTAGCTTGCAGGGGTTTCAGCCCCAGCATTTT.

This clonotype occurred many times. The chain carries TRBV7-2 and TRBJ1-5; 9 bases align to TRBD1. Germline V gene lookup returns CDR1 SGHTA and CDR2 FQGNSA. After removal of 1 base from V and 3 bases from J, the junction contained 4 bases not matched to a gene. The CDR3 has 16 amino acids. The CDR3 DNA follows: TGTGCCAGCAGCTTAGTCGGGACAGGGTCCAATCAGCCCCAGCATTTT. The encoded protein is CASSLVGTGSNQPQHF. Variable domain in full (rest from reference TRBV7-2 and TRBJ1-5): GAGVSQSPSNKVTEKGKDVELRCDPISGHTALYWYRQSLGQGLEFLIYFQGNSAPDKSGLPSDRFSAERTGGSVSTLTIQRTQQEDSAVYLCASSLVGTGSNQPQHFGDGTRLSIL.

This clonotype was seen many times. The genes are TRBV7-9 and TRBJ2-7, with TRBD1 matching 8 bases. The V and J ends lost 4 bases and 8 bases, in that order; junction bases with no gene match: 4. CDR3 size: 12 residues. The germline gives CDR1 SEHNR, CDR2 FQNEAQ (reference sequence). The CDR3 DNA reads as TGTGCCAGCAGCTCGGACAGGGCCCAGCAGTACTTC. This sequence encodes CASSSDRAQQYF.

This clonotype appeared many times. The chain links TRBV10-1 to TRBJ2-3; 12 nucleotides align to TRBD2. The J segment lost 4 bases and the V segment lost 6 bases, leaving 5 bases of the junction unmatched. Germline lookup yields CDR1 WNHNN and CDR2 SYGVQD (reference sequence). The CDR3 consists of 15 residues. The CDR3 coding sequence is TGCGCCAGCAGCGCGACTAGCGGGGGACCAGATACGCAGTATTTT. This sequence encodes CASSATSGGPDTQYF.

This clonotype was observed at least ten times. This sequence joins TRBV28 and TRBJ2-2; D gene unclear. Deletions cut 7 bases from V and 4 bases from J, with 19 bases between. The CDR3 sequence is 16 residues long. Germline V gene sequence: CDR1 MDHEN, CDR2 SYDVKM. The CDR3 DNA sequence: TGTGCCAGCATCGTACGGTTGGGCACCGGCACCGGGGAGCTGTTTTTT. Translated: CASIVRLGTGTGELFF.

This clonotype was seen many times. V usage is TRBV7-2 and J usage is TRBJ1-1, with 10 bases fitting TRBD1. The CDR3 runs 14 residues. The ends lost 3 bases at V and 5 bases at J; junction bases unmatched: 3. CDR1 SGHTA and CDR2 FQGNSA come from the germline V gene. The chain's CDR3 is CASSFDRGQTEAFF. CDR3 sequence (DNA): TGTGCCAGCAGCTTCGACAGGGGGCAAACTGAAGCTTTCTTT.

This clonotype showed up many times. The CDR3 protein is CASSVWGAGNQPQHF. In DNA form, the CDR3 reads TGCGCCAGCAGTGTTTGGGGGGCAGGCAATCAGCCCCAGCATTTT. V and J are TRBV10-2 and TRBJ1-5; maybe TRBD1 (6 bases). Trimming stripped 4 bases from V and 2 bases from J, with 12 bases between. Germline V gives CDR1 WSHSY, CDR2 SAAADI. The CDR3 totals 15 residues.

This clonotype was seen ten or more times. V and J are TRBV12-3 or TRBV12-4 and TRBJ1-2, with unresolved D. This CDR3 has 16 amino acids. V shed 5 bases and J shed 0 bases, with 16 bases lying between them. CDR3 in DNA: TGTGCCAGCAGTAATCGGAGCCTTAGAGCTAACTATGGCTACACCTTC. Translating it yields CASSNRSLRANYGYTF.